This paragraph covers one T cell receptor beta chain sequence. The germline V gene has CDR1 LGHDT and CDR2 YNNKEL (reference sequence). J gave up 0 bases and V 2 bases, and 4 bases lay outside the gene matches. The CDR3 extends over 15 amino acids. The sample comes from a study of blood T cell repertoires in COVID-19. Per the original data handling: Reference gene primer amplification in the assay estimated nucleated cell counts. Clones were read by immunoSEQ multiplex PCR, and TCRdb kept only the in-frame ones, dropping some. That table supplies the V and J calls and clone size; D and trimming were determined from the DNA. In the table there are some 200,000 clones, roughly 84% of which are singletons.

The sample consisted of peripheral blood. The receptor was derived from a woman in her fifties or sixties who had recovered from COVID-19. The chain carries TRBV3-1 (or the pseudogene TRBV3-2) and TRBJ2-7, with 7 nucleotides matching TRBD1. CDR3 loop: CASSQWDRLSYEQYF. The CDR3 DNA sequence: TGTGCCAGCAGCCAATGGGACAGACTCTCCTACGAGCAGTACTTC.